A single sample is the source of the 9 T cell receptor beta chains below, sequenced in a study of Graves' ophthalmopathy and Graves' hyperthyroidism. The study amplified TCR beta CDR3 regions using RNA transcripts. After a first-round RT-PCR with HTBI primers, a second-round multiplex PCR was run. TCRdb re-called the multiplex PCR reads through MiXCR, storing one row per CDR3 protein. The sample comprises around 590,000 distinct CDR3 sequences, about 35% of which are singletons, and about 4% rests with the top ten. The sequenced sample was peripheral blood or thyroid tissue (not recorded which). These receptor sequences come from an adult man with Graves' hyperthyroidism.

This clonotype was counted at least ten times. This chain joins TRBV7-9 and TRBJ2-7; D not certain. The CDR3 loop spans 14 amino acids. The germline V and J ends were trimmed by 3 bases and 4 bases, with 13 bases remaining between them. The germline CDR1 and CDR2 sequences are SEHNR and FQNEAQ (reference sequence). CDR3 DNA sequence: TGTGCCAGCAGCTTGGCAGACGGATCGTACGAGCAGTACTTC. Its protein product is CASSLADGSYEQYF.

A few counts support this clonotype. Mismatch with germline at one junction end may stem from a read error. The chain couples TRBV7-9 to TRBJ2-7, with 12 bases identical to TRBD1. Germline-derived CDR1 and CDR2 are SEHNR and FQNEAQ (reference sequence). CDR3 length: 12 amino acids. The CDR3 sequence: CASSNRDRGLFF. In nucleotides, the CDR3 is TGTGCCAGCAGCAACCGGGACAGGGGGCTGTTCTTC.

Many counts were recorded for this clonotype. V and J are TRBV15 and TRBJ2-7, with 10 bases matching TRBD2. Per germline, CDR1 LNHNV and CDR2 YYDKDF (reference sequence). J lost 1 base, V lost 0 bases, and 6 bases had no gene match. The CDR3 covers 17 residues. CDR3 DNA sequence: TGTGCCACCAGCAGAGAGACTAGCGGGTCGCTTTCCTACGAGCAGTACTTC. Protein product: CATSRETSGSLSYEQYF.

This clonotype was found many times. The chain uses TRBV28 and TRBJ1-6; unclear D gene. Germline V gene lookup returns CDR1 MDHEN and CDR2 SYDVKM. The V end was cut by 7 bases, the J end by 6 bases, with 7 bases between. The CDR3 contains 12 residues. This CDR3 is CASKGGNSPLHF. CDR3 coding DNA: TGTGCCAGCAAAGGCGGTAATTCACCCCTCCACTTT.

The CDR3, as DNA: TGTGCCAGCAGCGTTCCTAGCGGGGGAGGAAACACCGGGGAGCTGTTTTTT. Its protein product is CASSVPSGGGNTGELFF. The rearrangement joins TRBV7-2 to TRBJ1-4; 10 bases match TRBD2. Matching the DNA end better, TRBJ2-2 makes the J call doubtful. The length of the CDR3 is 17 residues. The germline V gene encodes CDR1 SGHTA and CDR2 FQGNSA.

This clonotype was observed many times. In DNA, the CDR3 is TGCGCCAGGATGCCGCCAGCTCCCTATCTAATAAACACTGAAGCTTTCTTT. The encoded protein is CARMPPAPYLINTEAFF. The chain joins TRBV10-1 to TRBJ1-1; no reliable D call. The CDR3 is 17 residues long. Trimming took 9 bases from V and 2 from J, leaving 25 bases between them. Per germline, CDR1 WNHNN and CDR2 SYGVQD (reference sequence).

The chain combines TRBV7-9 with TRBJ2-6, with no clear D. The germline CDR1 and CDR2 sequences are SEHNR and FQNEAQ (reference sequence). The germline V and J ends were trimmed by 4 bases and 0 bases, with 13 bases remaining between them. CDR3 length: 17 residues. CDR3 protein: CASSYYQGLSGANVLTF. The DNA for the CDR3 is TGTGCCAGCAGCTATTACCAAGGGCTCTCTGGGGCCAACGTCCTGACTTTC.

This clonotype was seen once. Being one base from a much bigger clone, this may be a read error. J is TRBJ1-1 and V is TRBV25-1; D not resolved. CDR1 MGHDK and CDR2 SYGVNS come from the germline V gene. The CDR3 runs to 15 residues. CDR3 sequence: CASCESGVANTEAFF. The CDR3 bases are TGTGCCAGCTGTGAATCTGGGGTGGCGAACACTGAAGCTTTCTTT.

The table lists this clonotype with many counts. The V call is TRBV6-4, the J call TRBJ2-5; no firm D call. The V and J ends lost 7 bases and 5 bases respectively, with 14 bases between them. The germline V gene encodes CDR1 MRHNA and CDR2 SNTAGT. The CDR3 totals 13 residues. The chain's CDR3 is CASTRHGLETQYF. In DNA, the CDR3 is TGTGCCAGCACGAGACACGGGCTCGAGACCCAGTACTTC.